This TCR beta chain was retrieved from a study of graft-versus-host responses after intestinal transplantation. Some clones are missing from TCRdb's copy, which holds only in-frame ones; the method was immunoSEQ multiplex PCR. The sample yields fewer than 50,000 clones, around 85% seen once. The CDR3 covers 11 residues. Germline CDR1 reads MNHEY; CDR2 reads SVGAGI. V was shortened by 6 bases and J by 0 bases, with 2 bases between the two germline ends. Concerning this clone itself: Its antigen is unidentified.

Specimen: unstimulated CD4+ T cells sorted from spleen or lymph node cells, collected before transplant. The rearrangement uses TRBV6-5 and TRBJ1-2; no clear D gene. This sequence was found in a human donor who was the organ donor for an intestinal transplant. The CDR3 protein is CASRANYGYTF. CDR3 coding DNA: TGTGCCAGCAGAGCTAACTATGGCTACACCTTC.